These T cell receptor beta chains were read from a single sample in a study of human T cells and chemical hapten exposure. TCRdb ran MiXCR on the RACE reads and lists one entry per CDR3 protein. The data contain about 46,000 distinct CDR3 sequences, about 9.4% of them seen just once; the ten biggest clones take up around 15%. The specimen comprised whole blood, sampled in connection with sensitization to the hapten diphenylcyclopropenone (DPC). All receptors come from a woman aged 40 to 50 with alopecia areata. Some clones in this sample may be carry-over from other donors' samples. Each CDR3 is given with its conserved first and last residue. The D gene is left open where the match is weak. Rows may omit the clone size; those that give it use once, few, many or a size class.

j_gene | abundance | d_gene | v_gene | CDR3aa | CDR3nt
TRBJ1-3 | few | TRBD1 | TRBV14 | CASSQDKRQGDGNTIYF | TGTGCCAGCAGCCAAGACAAAAGACAGGGTGATGGAAACACCATATATTTT
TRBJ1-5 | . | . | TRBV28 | CASSFSRQPQHF | TGTGCCAGCAGTTTTAGTCGTCAGCCCCAGCATTTT
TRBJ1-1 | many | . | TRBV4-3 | CASSQGIGRSPEAFF | TGCGCCAGCAGCCAAGGAATTGGGAGAAGTCCTGAAGCTTTCTTT
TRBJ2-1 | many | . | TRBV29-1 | CSGVFDNEQFF | TGCAGCGGTGTTTTTGACAATGAGCAGTTCTTC
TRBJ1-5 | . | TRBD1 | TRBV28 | CASSSTAGGGHQPQHF | TGTGCCAGCAGTTCCACCGCAGGGGGTGGACATCAGCCCCAGCATTTT
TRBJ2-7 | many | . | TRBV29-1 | CSVETGGVYEQYF | TGCAGCGTTGAGACCGGGGGCGTCTACGAGCAGTACTTC
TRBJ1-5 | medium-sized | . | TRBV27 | CASSLLKGPQHF | TGTGCCAGCAGTTTATTGAAGGGGCCCCAGCATTTT
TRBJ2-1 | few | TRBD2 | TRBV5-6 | CASSLLAGDYNEQFF | TGTGCCAGCAGCCTACTAGCGGGGGACTACAATGAGCAGTTCTTC
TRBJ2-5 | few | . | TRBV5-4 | CASSPGQSQETQYF | TGTGCCAGCAGCCCTGGACAGAGTCAAGAGACCCAGTACTTC
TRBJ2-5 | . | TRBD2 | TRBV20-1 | CSARDGGAGETQYF | TGCAGTGCTAGAGACGGGGGGGCCGGTGAGACCCAGTACTTC
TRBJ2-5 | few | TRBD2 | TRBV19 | CASSISGGPQETQYF | TGTGCCAGTAGTATTTCGGGGGGACCCCAAGAGACCCAGTACTTC
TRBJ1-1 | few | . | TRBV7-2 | CASSLTGSGAFF | TGTGCCAGCAGCCTCACAGGGAGTGGAGCTTTCTTT
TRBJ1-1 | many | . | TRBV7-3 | CASSLDQPVNTEAFF | TGTGCCAGCAGCTTAGACCAGCCAGTGAACACTGAAGCTTTCTTT
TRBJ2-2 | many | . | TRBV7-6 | CASSLVDFDTGELFF | TGTGCCAGCAGCTTAGTAGACTTTGACACCGGGGAGCTGTTTTTT
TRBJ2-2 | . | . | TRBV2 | CASSLEATGELFF | TGTGCCAGCAGCCTCGAGGCTACCGGGGAGCTGTTTTTT
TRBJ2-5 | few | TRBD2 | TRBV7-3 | CASSSGLAGAETQYF | TGTGCCAGCAGCTCGGGACTAGCGGGGGCAGAGACCCAGTACTTC
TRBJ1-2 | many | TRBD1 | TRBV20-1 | CSAHGQGAKGYTF | TGCAGTGCTCACGGACAGGGGGCGAAAGGCTACACCTTC
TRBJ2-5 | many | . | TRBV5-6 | CASSLMGVQETQYF | TGTGCCAGCAGCTTGATGGGAGTCCAAGAGACCCAGTACTTC
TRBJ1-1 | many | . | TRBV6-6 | CASSYRDTEAFF | TGTGCCAGCAGTTACAGGGACACTGAAGCTTTCTTT
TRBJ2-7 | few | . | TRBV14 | CASSQWGSSYEQYF | TGTGCCAGCAGCCAATGGGGGAGCTCCTACGAGCAGTACTTC
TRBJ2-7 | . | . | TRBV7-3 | CASSPSGGNYEQYF | TGTGCCAGCAGCCCCAGTGGGGGGAACTACGAGCAGTACTTC
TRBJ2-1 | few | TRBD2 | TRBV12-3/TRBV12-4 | CASTPSMGLAYTEQFF | TGTGCCAGCACCCCATCCATGGGACTAGCTTATACTGAGCAGTTCTTC
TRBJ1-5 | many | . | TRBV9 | CASSVAGGDQPQHF | TGTGCCAGCAGCGTAGCCGGGGGCGACCAGCCCCAGCATTTT
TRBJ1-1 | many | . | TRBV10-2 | CASSVSLANTEAFF | TGCGCCAGCAGTGTCTCTTTGGCGAACACTGAAGCTTTCTTT
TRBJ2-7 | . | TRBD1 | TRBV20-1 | CSAREGDSLHEQYF | TGCAGTGCTAGAGAGGGGGACAGCCTACACGAGCAGTACTTC
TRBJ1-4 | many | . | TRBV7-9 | CASSSDRLPNEKLFF | TGTGCCAGCAGCTCAGACAGATTACCTAATGAAAAACTGTTTTTT
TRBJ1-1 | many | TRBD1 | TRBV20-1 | CSAPTNRGPRVTEAFF | TGCAGTGCCCCCACTAACAGGGGCCCGAGGGTCACTGAAGCTTTCTTT
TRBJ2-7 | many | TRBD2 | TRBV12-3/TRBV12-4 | CASSLAGEKYF | TGTGCCAGCAGTTTGGCGGGGGAGAAGTACTTC
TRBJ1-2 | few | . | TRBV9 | CASSMTVSGGYTF | TGTGCCAGCAGCATGACGGTATCAGGAGGCTACACCTTC
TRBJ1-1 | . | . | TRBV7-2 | CASRNAGGRWNTEAFF | TGTGCCAGCAGGAACGCGGGCGGCAGATGGAACACTGAAGCTTTCTTT
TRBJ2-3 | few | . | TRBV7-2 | CASSLRPIQAGADTQYF | TGTGCCAGCAGCTTAAGGCCCATCCAAGCGGGCGCAGATACGCAGTATTTT
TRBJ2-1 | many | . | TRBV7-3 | CASSPRVGPYNEQFF | TGTGCCAGCAGCCCCCGGGTCGGACCTTACAATGAGCAGTTCTTC
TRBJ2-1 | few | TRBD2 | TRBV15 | CATSRGGGSNEQFF | TGTGCCACCAGCAGAGGCGGGGGTAGCAATGAGCAGTTCTTC
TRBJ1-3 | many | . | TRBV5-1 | CASSLYSDPSSGNTIYF | TGCGCCAGCTCACTTTATTCGGACCCGAGCTCTGGAAACACCATATATTTT
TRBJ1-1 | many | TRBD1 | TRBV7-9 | CASAHRDRTTEAFF | TGTGCCAGCGCCCACCGGGACAGGACCACTGAAGCTTTCTTT
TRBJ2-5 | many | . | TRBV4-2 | CASSQHLSLGETQYF | TGTGCCAGCAGCCAACACCTCTCCTTAGGAGAGACCCAGTACTTC
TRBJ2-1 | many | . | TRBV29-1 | CSVTRLGGEQFF | TGCAGCGTTACGAGGTTAGGGGGTGAGCAGTTCTTC
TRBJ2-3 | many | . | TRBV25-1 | CASSELVSTDTQYF | TGTGCCAGCAGTGAATTAGTTAGCACAGATACGCAGTATTTT
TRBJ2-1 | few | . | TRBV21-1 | CASSRGRYNEQFF | TGTGCCAGCAGCAGAGGACGCTACAATGAGCAGTTCTTC
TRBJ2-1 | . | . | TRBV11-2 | CASSLDEAHGEFF | TGTGCCAGCAGCTTAGATGAGGCACATGGGGAATTCTTC
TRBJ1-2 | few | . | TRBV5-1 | CASSSKQGDGYTF | TGCGCCAGCAGCTCCAAACAGGGAGACGGCTACACCTTC
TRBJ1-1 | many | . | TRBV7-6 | CASSLVTGERRNTEAFF | TGTGCCAGCAGCTTAGTAACGGGAGAGAGAAGGAACACTGAAGCTTTCTTT
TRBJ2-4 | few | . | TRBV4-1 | CASSQGVTKNIQYF | TGCGCCAGCAGCCAAGGGGTAACCAAAAACATTCAGTACTTC
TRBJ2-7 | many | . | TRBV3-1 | CASSQRNPGEQYF | TGTGCCAGCAGCCAGCGGAATCCGGGCGAGCAGTACTTC
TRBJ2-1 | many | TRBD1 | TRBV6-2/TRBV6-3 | CASSYSGLQGARNEQFF | TGTGCCAGCAGTTACTCGGGTCTTCAGGGGGCCAGGAATGAGCAGTTCTTC
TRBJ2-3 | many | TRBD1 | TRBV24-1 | CATSDRSGTGLDTQYF | TGTGCCACCAGTGATCGGTCCGGGACAGGGCTGGATACGCAGTATTTT
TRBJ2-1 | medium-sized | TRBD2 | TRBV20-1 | CSASGGSSYNEQFF | TGCAGTGCTAGCGGGGGGAGCTCCTACAATGAGCAGTTCTTC
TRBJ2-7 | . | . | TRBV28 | CASSPGTLLEQYF | TGTGCCAGCAGCCCGGGGACACTACTCGAGCAGTACTTC
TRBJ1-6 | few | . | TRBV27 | CASTRGPTDSPLHF | TGTGCCAGCACTCGGGGGCCGACCGACTCACCCCTCCACTTT
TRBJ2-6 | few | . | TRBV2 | CASSEGFLARGANVLTF | TGTGCCAGCAGTGAGGGCTTTCTTGCTCGAGGGGCCAACGTCCTGACTTTC
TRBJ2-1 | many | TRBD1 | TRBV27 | CASSFEDRSSEQFF | TGTGCCAGCAGTTTCGAGGACAGGTCGAGTGAGCAGTTCTTC
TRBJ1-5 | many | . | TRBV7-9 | CASSPAGGRDQPQHF | TGTGCCAGCAGCCCCGCGGGAGGGCGAGATCAGCCCCAGCATTTT
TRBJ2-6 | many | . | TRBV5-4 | CASSFALRVRSSGANVLTF | TGTGCCAGCAGCTTTGCCCTTAGGGTTCGCTCCTCTGGGGCCAACGTCCTGACTTTC
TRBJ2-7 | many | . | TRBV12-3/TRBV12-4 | CASRDSNSYEQYF | TGTGCCAGCAGGGACTCAAACTCCTACGAGCAGTACTTC
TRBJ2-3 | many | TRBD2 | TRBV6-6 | CASSYGGADTQYF | TGTGCCAGCAGTTACGGGGGGGCAGATACGCAGTATTTT
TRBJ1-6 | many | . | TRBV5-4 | CASSPGTTNSPLHF | TGTGCCAGCAGCCCAGGGACAACAAATTCACCCCTCCACTTT
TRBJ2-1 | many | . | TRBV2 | CASSPRGGRGNEQFF | TGTGCCAGCAGTCCCAGAGGAGGGCGGGGAAATGAGCAGTTCTTC